These 17 T cell receptor beta chains were all obtained from the same sample, sequenced in a study of OX40 agonist ivuxolimab in advanced cancers. Sequencing used immunoSEQ multiplex PCR; TCRdb keeps in-frame clones, though not all of them. This table has roughly 88,000 clones, approximately 89% appearing once. The source material was CD4+ or CD8+ T cells sorted from blood, sampled in a trial of the OX40 agonist ivuxolimab. All receptors derive from an adult with an advanced solid tumor such as melanoma, head and neck, liver or kidney cancer.

This rearrangement joins TRBV7-6 to TRBJ1-1; the match to TRBD1 covers 9 bases. The V segment lost 1 base and the J segment 4 bases; nucleotides outside the gene matches: 7. Looked up from germline, CDR1 is SGHVS and CDR2 is FNYEAQ. The CDR3 extends over 16 amino acids. DNA for the CDR3: TGTGCCAGCAGCTTAGTCCCTGTACAGGGGGCCACTGAAGCTTTCTTT. Its protein product is CASSLVPVQGATEAFF.

This chain uses TRBV5-1 with TRBJ2-5, with a weak D call TRBD1 (6 bases). This CDR3 is built from 15 residues. V lost 1 base and J 7 bases, leaving 17 bases between the germline ends. Looked up from germline, CDR1 is SGHRS and CDR2 is YFSETQ. The CDR3 here is CASSLLPRQVATQYF. As DNA, the CDR3 is TGCGCCAGCAGCTTGTTGCCCCGACAGGTTGCGACCCAGTACTTC.

The chain joins TRBV7-2 to TRBJ1-2; D is unclear. The ends were cut back, 6 bases at V and 8 bases at J, with 1 base in the middle. Per germline, CDR1 SGHTA and CDR2 FQGNSA. This CDR3 contains 8 residues. Here the CDR3 DNA reads TGTGCCAGCAGGGGCTACACCTTC. Its translation: CASRGYTF.

The chain is built from TRBV10-1 and TRBJ2-5; no clear D gene. The CDR3 has 14 amino acids. Trimming took off 0 bases at V and 1 base at J, with 6 bases between the two ends. Germline assignment: CDR1 WNHNN and CDR2 SYGVQD (reference sequence). Written as DNA, the CDR3 is TGCGCCAGCAGTGAGTCTGAGGCCCAAGAGACCCAGTACTTC. The encoded protein is CASSESEAQETQYF.

The chain uses TRBV7-2 and TRBJ2-1, with 8 nucleotides matching TRBD2. CDR3 length equals 14 residues. V lost 5 bases, J lost 9 bases, and 9 bases stayed unmatched. Per germline, CDR1 SGHTA and CDR2 FQGNSA. Here the CDR3 reads CASSRSLAVSEQFF. Here the CDR3 DNA reads TGTGCCAGCAGCCGATCACTAGCGGTGAGTGAGCAGTTCTTC.

The J gene is TRBJ2-5, the V gene TRBV10-1; D ambiguous. Germline V CDR1 and CDR2: WNHNN, SYGVQD (reference sequence). The V end lost 0 bases, the J end lost 2 bases, and 16 bases lay between the germline ends. This CDR3 is 17 amino acids long. This CDR3 is CASSESTLGLGQETQYF. The CDR3, as DNA: TGCGCCAGCAGTGAGTCGACGTTAGGGTTGGGGCAAGAGACCCAGTACTTC.

The genes are TRBV27 and TRBJ1-1, with D possibly matching TRBD1 (5 bases). The CDR3 has 16 residues. The germline CDR1 and CDR2 sequences are MNHEY and SMNVEV (reference sequence). V dropped 6 bases and J dropped 4 bases, with 21 bases sitting between them. CDR3 residues: CASRQISGTSRTEAFF. CDR3 DNA: TGTGCCAGCAGACAGATCTCCGGGACGTCGCGCACTGAAGCTTTCTTT.

The chain carries TRBV19 and TRBJ2-3; TRBD2 matches at 9 bases. Per germline, CDR1 LNHDA and CDR2 SQIVND (reference sequence). J lost 4 bases, V lost 4 bases, and 6 bases had no gene match. The CDR3 contains 15 residues. CDR3 bases: TGTGCCAGTAGTAGTAGCGGGAGTGTCTCAGATACGCAGTATTTT. It translates to CASSSSGSVSDTQYF.

CDR3 in DNA: TGTGCCAGCAGCCTACTAGCGGGAGGGCAGGAGACCCAGTACTTC. This encodes CASSLLAGGQETQYF. V gene TRBV2 combines with J gene TRBJ2-5; 13 bases agree with TRBD2. The CDR3 length is 15 residues. V gave up 6 bases and J gave up 5 bases; unmatched junction bases: 6. Germline V gives CDR1 SNHLY, CDR2 FYNNEI.

The chain recombines TRBV7-9 with TRBJ2-1; D remains unclear. The V gene's germline CDR1 is SEHNR and CDR2 FQNEAQ (reference sequence). Trimming stripped 1 base from V and 5 bases from J, with 6 bases between. This CDR3 contains 13 residues. Here the CDR3 DNA reads TGTGCCAGCAGCTTAGGCAGCAACAATGAGCAGTTCTTC. It translates to CASSLGSNNEQFF. Together with reference TRBV7-9 and TRBJ2-1, the CDR3 gives the full variable domain: DTGVSQNPRHKITKRGQNVTFRCDPISEHNRLYWYRQTLGQGPEFLTYFQNEAQLEKSRLLSDRFSAERPKGSFSTLEIQRTEQGDSAMYLCASSLGSNNEQFFGPGTRLTVL.

This clone was counted a single time. V and J are TRBV6-6 and TRBJ1-1, with a weak D call TRBD1 (5 bases). Trimming stripped 2 bases from V and 5 bases from J, with 9 bases between. This CDR3 has 13 amino acids. Germline lookup yields CDR1 MNHNY and CDR2 SVGAGI (reference sequence). CDR3 sequence (DNA): TGTGCCAGCAGTTACGAGGGGACGACTGAAGCTTTCTTT. Its translation is CASSYEGTTEAFF.

V usage is TRBV28 and J usage is TRBJ2-1; the match to TRBD1 covers 8 bases. CDR3 length: 15 residues. The germline gives CDR1 MDHEN, CDR2 SYDVKM. V lost 5 bases, J lost 6 bases, and 9 bases stayed unmatched. The CDR3 sequence: CASSPPGQVGNEQFF. The CDR3, as DNA: TGTGCCAGCAGTCCACCGGGACAGGTAGGCAATGAGCAGTTCTTC.

V gene TRBV7-9 combines with J gene TRBJ1-4; D might be TRBD1 (5 bases). Germline CDR1 and CDR2: SEHNR and FQNEAQ (reference sequence). V lost 5 bases to trimming and J lost 8 bases, with 15 bases between them. This CDR3 is built from 14 residues. CDR3 nucleotides: TGTGCCAGCAGCAGGGGAGGGGTGGTCGAAAAACTGTTTTTT. It yields the protein CASSRGGVVEKLFF.

The chain has TRBV6-1 and TRBJ2-4; D remains ambiguous. CDR1 and CDR2 from the germline V gene are MNHNS and SASEGT. The CDR3 extends over 14 amino acids. V was trimmed by 7 bases and J by 0 bases, leaving 10 bases between them. The DNA of the CDR3 is TGTGCCAGCATACAGAATTTAGCCAAAAACATTCAGTACTTC. Translation gives CASIQNLAKNIQYF.

The DNA for the CDR3 is TGCAGCGTTTTGGGACTAGCGGAGTACAATGAGCAGTTCTTC. Protein sequence: CSVLGLAEYNEQFF. The chain employs TRBV29-1 and TRBJ2-1; TRBD2 aligns across 11 bases. Germline loops: CDR1 SQVTM, CDR2 ANQGSEA. Germline trimming cut 5 bases from V and 4 bases from J; bases unmatched to any gene: 4. This CDR3 has 14 residues.

V gene TRBV11-2 combines with J gene TRBJ1-5; unclear D gene. V dropped 2 bases and J dropped 11 bases, with 13 bases sitting between them. The CDR3 sequence is 13 residues long. The V gene's germline CDR1 is SGHAT and CDR2 FQNNGV. CDR3 bases: TGTGCCAGCAGCTTAAGCTCGCAAAGTTCCCAGCATTTT. Translation gives CASSLSSQSSQHF.

V and J are TRBV27 and TRBJ2-3; 14 bases map to TRBD2. Trimming took 6 bases from V and 3 from J; bases not matched to a gene: 14. Germline lookup yields CDR1 MNHEY and CDR2 SMNVEV (reference sequence). The CDR3 is 19 residues long. CDR3 nucleotides: TGTGCCAGCAGCGACGGAAGACTAGCGGGAGGGCCGAGGACAGATACGCAGTATTTT. This gives the protein CASSDGRLAGGPRTDTQYF.